This TCR beta chain comes out of a study of blood T cell repertoires in COVID-19. The wider study: COVID-19 samples collected from the United States, Italy and Spain covered acute and convalescent phases.

CDR1 and CDR2 from the germline V gene are SGHAT and FQNNGV. The V and J ends lost 4 bases and 7 bases, in that order; junction bases with no gene match: 6. CDR3 length: 13 amino acids. In the authors' workflow: Amplifying reference gene primers gave estimates of nucleated cell counts. Profiling relied on immunoSEQ multiplex PCR, and the TCRdb table lists in-frame clones only, not all of them. V, J and clone size reflect that table, while D and trimming were determined from the DNA. The profile shows tens of thousands of clones, about nine tenths of them singletons. Sequences were obtained from peripheral blood. The gene calls are TRBV11-2 and TRBJ2-7; TRBD2 agrees at 8 bases. The clonotype originates from a man in his 60s with acute or convalescent COVID-19. Here the CDR3 DNA reads TGTGCCAGCAGCTCGGGAGGGGGAATGGAGCAGTACTTC. It translates to CASSSGGGMEQYF.